This T cell receptor (beta chain) comes out of a study of blood T cell repertoires in COVID-19. Generated by immunoSEQ multiplex PCR, the TCRdb table keeps only in-frame clones and is missing some. The sample carries 200,000 to 250,000 clones, 85% to 90% recorded once. This clone was recorded only once. CDR3 length: 12 amino acids. The V gene lost 5 bases and the J gene lost 5 bases, with 9 bases spanning the gap. The V gene's germline CDR1 is SNHLY and CDR2 FYNNEI. The chain uses TRBV2 and TRBJ2-5; tentatively, D is TRBD1 (6 bases). Sequencing used PBMCs or T cells enriched from blood (not recorded which). This sequence originates from a young man who had been exposed to COVID-19. DNA for the CDR3: TGTGCCAGCAGTCAGGGGCGGGAGACCCAGTACTTC. Translating it yields CASSQGRETQYF.